These T cell receptor beta chains were read from a single sample in a study of shared clonotypes between healthy human individuals. Sequencing used immunoSEQ multiplex PCR; TCRdb keeps in-frame clones, though not all of them. The top ten clones hold around 12% of a sample with fewer than 650,000 clones, just over 75% of them seen once. The sequenced sample consisted of PBMCs. These receptor sequences come from a woman between 40 and 55 years old in good health. Some clones in this sample may be carry-over from other donors' samples. Both conserved end residues are part of each CDR3. A D gene is named only where the DNA matches it firmly. A row's size may be missing; if present it is once, few, many or a size class.

clone size | J gene | D gene | V gene | CDR3 DNA | CDR3 protein
. | TRBJ1-1 | . | TRBV7-2 | TGTGCCAGCAGCTTAGGGTATGGGTCCAGGAGCACTGAAGCTTTCTTT | CASSLGYGSRSTEAFF
many | TRBJ2-6 | . | TRBV11-2 | TGTGCCAGCAGCTTGACAGGCCCCGGGGCCAACGTCCTGACTTTC | CASSLTGPGANVLTF
. | TRBJ2-1 | TRBD2 | TRBV5-4 | TGTGCCAGCAGCCGGAGGTGGGCGGGAGCCTCGGATGAGCAGTTCTTC | CASSRRWAGASDEQFF
many | TRBJ2-7 | . | TRBV7-2 | TGTGCCAGCAGCTTACAAGGATACGAGCAGTACTTC | CASSLQGYEQYF
. | TRBJ2-5 | TRBD2 | TRBV2 | TGTGCCAGCAGTGCCACTAGCGGGAGAGAGACCCAGTACTTC | CASSATSGRETQYF
. | TRBJ2-7 | . | TRBV10-2 | TGCGCCAGCAGTGAGTCGAAAGGGACTCCCCGGGACGAGCAGTACTTC | CASSESKGTPRDEQYF
once | TRBJ1-1 | . | TRBV6-1 | TGTGCCAGCATTGTAGGGGAAGCTTTCTTT | CASIVGEAFF
. | TRBJ2-3 | TRBD2 | TRBV5-4 | TGTGCCAGCAGGCTGGCTAGCGGGAGTGGGCCAGATACGCAGTATTTT | CASRLASGSGPDTQYF
. | TRBJ2-3 | TRBD2 | TRBV28 | TGTGCCAGCAGTGACACTAGCGGTTCCACAGATACGCAGTATTTT | CASSDTSGSTDTQYF
. | TRBJ1-1 | . | TRBV6-5 | TGTGCCAGCAGTTACGGCGAGTTCATGAACACTGAAGCTTTCTTT | CASSYGEFMNTEAFF
. | TRBJ1-5 | TRBD1 | TRBV27 | TGTGCCAGCTCCAAGATACAGGGGGGCGCAGGTGGTAGCAATCAGCCCCAGCATTTT | CASSKIQGGAGGSNQPQHF
. | TRBJ2-1 | TRBD2 | TRBV5-1 | TGCGCCAGCAGCCCGGGACTAGACTATGAGCAGTTCTTC | CASSPGLDYEQFF
. | TRBJ2-5 | TRBD2 | TRBV19 | TGTGCCAGTAGTACCACGGGGGGGGAGACCCAGTACTTC | CASSTTGGETQYF
few | TRBJ2-6 | TRBD1 | TRBV28 | TGTGCCAGCAGTTTGACTGGGACAGGGGTTCCCGGGGCCAACGTCCTGACTTTC | CASSLTGTGVPGANVLTF
. | TRBJ2-7 | . | TRBV28 | TGTGCCAGCAGCGATACGAGCGTGCCAAGCATCCACGAGCAGTACTTC | CASSDTSVPSIHEQYF
. | TRBJ2-7 | TRBD2 | TRBV28 | TGTGCCAGCAGTGGAGGGGGTAGCGGGAGATCCGAGCAGTACTTC | CASSGGGSGRSEQYF
once | TRBJ2-2 | . | TRBV30 | TGTGCCTCTGGAGAGGGGTGGGACACCGGGGAGCTGTTTTTT | CASGEGWDTGELFF
. | TRBJ2-1 | . | TRBV10-3 | TGTGCCATCAGTGGCAGCTACAATGAGCAGTTCTTC | CAISGSYNEQFF
once | TRBJ2-3 | . | TRBV5-6 | TGTGCCAGCAGCTTGGCGGGAGTGTTGGTCACAGATACGCAGTATTTT | CASSLAGVLVTDTQYF
few | TRBJ2-5 | . | TRBV7-3 | TGTGCCAGCAGCACCCGGTACCAAGAGACCCAGTACTTC | CASSTRYQETQYF
. | TRBJ2-2 | . | TRBV6-1 | TGTGCCAGCAGAACAGGGTTGGAAACCGGGGAGCTGTTTTTT | CASRTGLETGELFF
. | TRBJ1-4 | TRBD1 | TRBV7-6 | TGTGCCAGCAGCTTAGGGGACAGGGGTAATGAAAAACTGTTTTTT | CASSLGDRGNEKLFF
. | TRBJ2-7 | TRBD2 | TRBV28 | TGTGCCAGCAATCGACTAGCGGGATCTGGAGAGCAGTACTTC | CASNRLAGSGEQYF
. | TRBJ2-2 | . | TRBV6-4 | TGTGCCAGCAGTGATAGCCCGGGGACCGGGGAGCTGTTTTTT | CASSDSPGTGELFF
. | TRBJ2-2 | . | TRBV12-5 | TGTGCTAGTGGTTTGCCGAAGCAGGGGAACACCGGGGAGCTGTTTTTT | CASGLPKQGNTGELFF
. | TRBJ2-5 | . | TRBV20-1 | TGCAGTGCTAGGCGCGAGACCCAGTACTTC | CSARRETQYF
. | TRBJ2-7 | . | TRBV28 | TGTGCCAGCAGTTTTCAGGGTGGATACGAGCAGTACTTC | CASSFQGGYEQYF
. | TRBJ2-7 | . | TRBV28 | TGTGCCAGCAGTTTAGCGGGCGGGCACTCCTACGAGCAGTACTTC | CASSLAGGHSYEQYF
. | TRBJ2-7 | . | TRBV13 | TGTGCCAGCAGCGTAGTAGGTGCGGACGAGCAGTACTTC | CASSVVGADEQYF
. | TRBJ2-5 | . | TRBV15 | TGTGCCACCAGCAATGACCGGGGCAGTGGGGGGACCCAGTACTTC | CATSNDRGSGGTQYF
once | TRBJ2-1 | . | TRBV7-3 | TGTGCCAGCAGCTTAACGGGTACCCTCGGCAATGAGCAGTTCTTC | CASSLTGTLGNEQFF
. | TRBJ2-1 | . | TRBV15 | TGTGCCACCAGCAGAGATGTAGGAGTAGCTGAGCAGTTCTTC | CATSRDVGVAEQFF
once | TRBJ1-2 | TRBD1 | TRBV19 | TGTGCCAGTAGTGTGACAGGGCGTGGAGGCTACACCTTC | CASSVTGRGGYTF
. | TRBJ1-1 | . | TRBV28 | TGTGCCAGCAGTCTCCCAAGGCGGGGGTTCACTGAAGCTTTCTTT | CASSLPRRGFTEAFF
. | TRBJ1-2 | . | TRBV6-1 | TGTGCCAGCAGTGCGGAGTGGTATGATTATGGCTACACCTTC | CASSAEWYDYGYTF
. | TRBJ1-1 | . | TRBV30 | TGTGCCTGGAGTGTAGCGGGGTGGGGCACTGAAGCTTTCTTT | CAWSVAGWGTEAFF
. | TRBJ2-7 | . | TRBV5-1 | TGCGCCAGCAGCCCGGTGGACGGCTCTGGAGAGCAGTACTTC | CASSPVDGSGEQYF
. | TRBJ1-1 | TRBD1 | TRBV5-1 | TGCGCCAGCAGCTTGGGGACAGGACAGGGCACTGAAGCTTTCTTT | CASSLGTGQGTEAFF
. | TRBJ2-7 | . | TRBV28 | TGTGCCAGCAGTTTTGAGTGGGCCTCCTACGAGCAGTACTTC | CASSFEWASYEQYF
. | TRBJ2-6 | . | TRBV7-3 | TGTGCCAGCAGCCTGACAGGGACTAGGGCCAACGTCCTGACTTTC | CASSLTGTRANVLTF
. | TRBJ1-5 | TRBD1 | TRBV28 | TGTGCCGGTAGCAAGGACAGGGGGAGGCAGCCCCAGCATTTT | CAGSKDRGRQPQHF
. | TRBJ2-3 | . | TRBV27 | TGTGCCAGCAGTTCAGGGTTTGATACGCAGTATTTT | CASSSGFDTQYF
. | TRBJ1-2 | . | TRBV5-4 | TGTGCCAGCACCCTCGTATTGTCGGGGGCAGATGGCTACACCTTC | CASTLVLSGADGYTF
. | TRBJ2-5 | TRBD1 | TRBV9 | TGTGCCAGCAGCGTAGGACAGGGTCAAGAGACCCAGTACTTC | CASSVGQGQETQYF
. | TRBJ2-1 | . | TRBV2 | TGTGCCAGCAGGAAGGGTACCGGGACACTCGCGCCCCCAAAGTTCTTC | CASRKGTGTLAPPKFF
. | TRBJ1-4 | . | TRBV7-2 | TGTGCCAGCAGCCCCGTTGTTTCCTGGTTAAATGAAAAACTGTTTTTT | CASSPVVSWLNEKLFF
. | TRBJ1-1 | TRBD1 | TRBV4-1 | TGCGCCAGCAGCCAACCCGAAAGACAGGGGGCTGCTGAAGCTTTCTTT | CASSQPERQGAAEAFF
. | TRBJ2-7 | TRBD1 | TRBV28 | TGTGCCACAAAACCACGGGCAGGGGGTTCCTACGAGCAGTACTTC | CATKPRAGGSYEQYF
few | TRBJ2-1 | TRBD2 | TRBV6-4 | TGTGCCAGCAGTGACTCTGCGACTAGCGGGAGCAATGAGCAGTTCTTC | CASSDSATSGSNEQFF
few | TRBJ1-2 | . | TRBV7-8 | TGTGCCAGCAGCCCGAGCCTCCGGGGCTACACCTTC | CASSPSLRGYTF
. | TRBJ2-7 | . | TRBV5-1 | TGCGCCAGCAGCTTGGCGGCAGGGGTATACGAGCAGTACTTC | CASSLAAGVYEQYF
. | TRBJ1-5 | . | TRBV10-1 | TGCGCCAGCAGCGTAGGGAATAGCAATCAGCCCCAGCATTTT | CASSVGNSNQPQHF
. | TRBJ2-3 | TRBD1 | TRBV27 | TGTGCCAGCAGCTTCCCGACAGGGGGCACAGATACGCAGTATTTT | CASSFPTGGTDTQYF
. | TRBJ2-1 | . | TRBV7-6 | TGTGCCAGCAGCTTAGTAGGCAATGAGCAGTTCTTC | CASSLVGNEQFF
. | TRBJ2-5 | . | TRBV7-9 | TGTGCCAGCAGCCGGGGACAACGGGAGACCCAGTACTTC | CASSRGQRETQYF
. | TRBJ1-5 | TRBD1 | TRBV5-5 | TGTGCCAGCAGCTTGGGGACAGGGCAGCCCCAGCATTTT | CASSLGTGQPQHF
. | TRBJ2-7 | . | TRBV7-2 | TGTGCCAGCAGCTCCGTCTGGGGGAGGACTACCTACGAGCAGTACTTC | CASSSVWGRTTYEQYF
few | TRBJ2-2 | TRBD2 | TRBV27 | TGTGCCACCAAAGTAGCGGGAGGGGGCACCGGGGAGCTGTTTTTT | CATKVAGGGTGELFF